This T cell receptor beta chain is from a study of blood T cell repertoires in COVID-19. Study context: Researchers got acute and convalescent COVID-19 samples from the United States, Italy and Spain. Sample material is recorded as cDNA or gDNA derived from T cells, B-cell-depleted T cells, or PBMCs.

The CDR3 runs 20 residues. CDR1 and CDR2 from the germline V gene are MNHEY and SMNVEV (reference sequence). V was clipped by 5 bases and J by 0 bases; unmatched bases: 16. Per the original data handling: The authors estimated nucleated cell counts from reference gene primer amplification. Measured with immunoSEQ multiplex PCR; TCRdb has only the in-frame clones, and not every one. That table supplies the V and J calls and clone size; D and trimming were determined from the DNA. The sample shows roughly 100,000 clones, over 75% of them seen only once. The receptor comes from a human donor in a cohort sampled during active COVID-19. The specimen was peripheral blood. This chain links TRBV27 with TRBJ1-6, with 7 bases aligning to TRBD1. The CDR3 sequence: CASSPPLPQGKVSYNSPLHF. The CDR3 bases are TGTGCCAGCAGTCCCCCCCTACCACAGGGGAAGGTCTCCTATAATTCACCCCTCCACTTT.